The present TCR beta chain was sequenced within a study of T cells in women clearing cervical HPV infection. Study-level information: Case blood was drawn a median roughly 150 days after lesion detection. Regarding the study as a whole: Each sample's T-cell count was unknown, possibly confounding richness. It is unknown whether associations predate infection; no effector/memory or HPV-specific sorting.

Notes on this clone: The antigen is not known. The read falls 3 residues short of the CDR3 end, and the missing part is taken from the germline J gene.

The data were produced by immunoSEQ multiplex PCR, yet TCRdb's version contains in-frame clones alone and is incomplete. This repertoire includes some 33,000 clones. The CDR3 is 15 amino acids. V dropped 0 bases and J dropped 3 bases, with 11 bases sitting between them. CDR1 and CDR2 (germline): SGHVS, FNYEAQ. Dot-blot hybridization genotyped cervical HPV amplified with MY09/MY11 PCR. The chain joins TRBV7-6 to TRBJ1-1, with D possibly TRBD1 on 6 matching bases. Sample: blood buffy coat. This clonotype was obtained from a woman between 18 and 70 years old with a cervical HPV16 infection that either progressed to CIN3+ or cleared (not recorded which). The CDR3 loop reads CASSLAPRQDTEAFF. Partial CDR3 DNA: TGTGCCAGCAGCTTAGCTCCTCGACAGGACACTGAA. Together with reference TRBV7-6 and TRBJ1-1, the CDR3 gives the full variable domain: GAGVSQSPRYKVTKRGQDVALRCDPISGHVSLYWYRQALGQGPEFLTYFNYEAQQDKSGLPNDRFSAERPEGSISTLTIQRTEQRDSAMYRCASSLAPRQDTEAFFGQGTRLTVV.